These 7 T cell receptor beta chains share one sample of origin, sequenced in a study of T-cell reconstitution after alpha-beta-depleted transplantation in children. It was with unique molecular identifiers that the TCRbeta library was prepared. TCRdb processed the PCR reads anew with MiXCR; each CDR3 protein has one entry. The sample holds approximately 430,000 distinct CDR3 sequences, around 16% seen once. The sample in question was PBMCs, mostly from graft donor cells, obtained 360 days after TCRalphabeta/CD19-depleted stem cell transplant. These receptors were obtained from a boy in the first two years of life who had a stem cell transplant for Wiskott-Aldrich syndrome, so the T cells may come from the graft donor.

The chain is built from TRBV5-1 and TRBJ2-4, with 10 bases matching TRBD2. Germline loops: CDR1 SGHRS, CDR2 YFSETQ. Trimming cost V 0 bases and J 6 bases; bases outside gene matches: 6. The CDR3 sequence is 16 residues long. The CDR3 sequence is CASSLGIAGGRNIQYF. The CDR3 nucleotides are TGCGCCAGCAGCTTGGGGATAGCGGGAGGTAGAAACATTCAGTACTTC.

V gene TRBV5-1 combines with J gene TRBJ2-1; D is perhaps TRBD1 (5 bases). Trimming took 0 bases from V and 4 from J, leaving 8 bases between them. Germline loops: CDR1 SGHRS, CDR2 YFSETQ. This CDR3 is 14 amino acids long. The DNA for the CDR3 is TGCGCCAGCAGCTTGGAGGACACTTACAATGAGCAGTTCTTC. It yields the protein CASSLEDTYNEQFF.

This chain uses TRBV28 with TRBJ2-1; 9 bases are a match to TRBD2. V shed 3 bases and J 0 bases; nucleotides not matched to a gene: 12. The CDR3 is made up of 19 amino acids. Germline V gene lookup returns CDR1 MDHEN and CDR2 SYDVKM. CDR3 amino acids: CASSFGRGLLAGSYNEQFF. The CDR3 DNA reads as TGTGCCAGCAGTTTCGGAAGGGGATTACTAGCGGGCTCCTACAATGAGCAGTTCTTC.

The chain combines TRBV20-1 with TRBJ2-5, with 9 bases lining up with TRBD2. The CDR3 loop spans 14 amino acids. With V trimmed by 6 bases and J by 7 bases, 12 bases remained unmatched. Per the germline V gene, CDR1 is DFQATT and CDR2 is SNEGSKA (reference sequence). The CDR3 protein is CSAWQAGGLRTQYF. For the CDR3, the DNA is TGCAGTGCCTGGCAAGCGGGGGGTTTGCGGACCCAGTACTTC.

In its sample, this clonotype was seen a few times. The chain joins TRBV10-3 to TRBJ2-6, with TRBD1 matching 10 bases. The germline V gene has CDR1 ENHRY and CDR2 SYGVKD. This CDR3 comprises 16 residues. Germline trimming cut 8 bases from V and 4 bases from J; bases unmatched to any gene: 8. For the CDR3, the DNA is TGTGCCATCCGATCCTCGGACAGGGGGGGGGCCAACGTCCTGACTTTC. It specifies CAIRSSDRGGANVLTF.

This clonotype was seen more than once but under ten times. The chain recombines TRBV20-1 with TRBJ2-1, with 12 bases matching TRBD2. The trim removed 5 bases at V and 9 bases at J, leaving 8 bases unmatched. Germline CDR1 reads DFQATT; CDR2 reads SNEGSKA (reference sequence). CDR3 length: 14 residues. CDR3 sequence reads: CSAPGLAGNREQFF. The CDR3 DNA sequence: TGCAGTGCTCCCGGACTAGCGGGGAATCGTGAGCAGTTCTTC.

The rearrangement links TRBV5-1 to TRBJ1-3; D is unresolved. Germline values: CDR1 SGHRS, CDR2 YFSETQ. The ends were cut back, 3 bases at V and 5 bases at J, with 12 bases in the middle. The CDR3 loop spans 14 amino acids. The CDR3 here is CASSSEGFRNTIYF. DNA for the CDR3: TGCGCCAGCAGCTCGGAGGGTTTCCGAAACACCATATATTTT. The full variable domain, completed using reference TRBV5-1 and TRBJ1-3, is KAGVTQTPRYLIKTRGQQVTLSCSPISGHRSVSWYQQTPGQGLQFLFEYFSETQRNKGNFPGRFSGRQFSNSRSEMNVSTLELGDSALYLCASSSEGFRNTIYFGEGSWLTVV.